Included here is one T cell receptor (beta chain) sequence, with context. Its target is unknown. The data derive from a study of cytomegalovirus exposure and HLA in healthy donors. Notes on the study in general: For TCR beta chains, V- and J-gene trimming was later linked to a missense DCLRE1C variant.

PCR primers comprised 60 Vbeta and 13 Jbeta primers. Data came from immunoSEQ multiplex PCR; TCRdb stores just in-frame clones and leaves some out. The sample contains roughly 220,000 clones, roughly 84% of which appear only once. Losses at the gene ends were 3 bases for V and 0 bases for J; bases not matched to a gene: 10. This CDR3 comprises 18 residues. From germline, CDR1 is SGHRS and CDR2 YFSETQ. The chain joins TRBV5-1 to TRBJ2-1; 9 bases align to TRBD2. Input material: PBMCs. The sequence derives from a man aged 50-59 years in good health and CMV-seronegative. This chain's CDR3 is CASSYPPSGIPSYNEQFF. The DNA of the CDR3 is TGCGCCAGCAGCTACCCCCCTAGCGGGATTCCCTCCTACAATGAGCAGTTCTTC.